This entry describes one T cell receptor (beta chain). CDR1 is MNHEY, CDR2 SVGAGI, per germline. This CDR3 has 14 residues. V was clipped by 6 bases and J by 8 bases; unmatched bases: 7. Authors' analysis steps: How many nucleated cells were present was estimated from reference gene primer amplification. Sequencing was performed with immunoSEQ multiplex PCR; in TCRdb, only in-frame clones are kept and a portion is missing. V, J and clone size are those of that table, while D and trimming were read from the DNA. Among around 270,000 clones listed, 80% to 90% were seen once. This entry belongs to a study of blood T cell repertoires in COVID-19.

The chain has TRBV6-5 and TRBJ1-6; 7 nucleotides agree with TRBD1. Sequenced: PBMCs or T cells enriched from blood (not recorded which). This TCR was recovered from a woman between 40 and 55 years old who had been exposed to COVID-19. CDR3 DNA: TGTGCCAGCAGGCGGGACAGCCGTTATTCACCCCTCCACTTT. Its translation: CASRRDSRYSPLHF.